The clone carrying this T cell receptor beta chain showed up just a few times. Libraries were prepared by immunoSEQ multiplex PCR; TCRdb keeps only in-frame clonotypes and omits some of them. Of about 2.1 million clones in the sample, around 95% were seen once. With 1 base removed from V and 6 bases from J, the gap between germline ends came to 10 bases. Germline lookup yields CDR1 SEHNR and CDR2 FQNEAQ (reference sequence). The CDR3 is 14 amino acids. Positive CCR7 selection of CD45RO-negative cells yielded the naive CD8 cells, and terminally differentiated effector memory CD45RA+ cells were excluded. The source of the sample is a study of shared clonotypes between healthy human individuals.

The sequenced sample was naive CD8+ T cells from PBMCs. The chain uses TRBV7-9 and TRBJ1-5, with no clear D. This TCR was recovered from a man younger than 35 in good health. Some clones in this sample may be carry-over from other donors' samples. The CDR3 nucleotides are TGTGCCAGCAGCTTAGTGGGGAAGGGTCAGCCCCAGCATTTT. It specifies CASSLVGKGQPQHF.